These T cell receptor beta chains were read from a single sample in a study of identical twins. TCRdb passed the 5' RACE reads through MiXCR, listing each CDR3 protein once. The sample includes 200,000 to 250,000 distinct CDR3 sequences, roughly an eighth of them seen just once. Sequenced: memory (CD45RO+) T cells sorted from blood. The receptors were sampled from a woman younger than 30 in good health. Both conserved end residues are part of each CDR3. Each record gives: J gene, V gene, D gene, clone size, CDR3 DNA, CDR3 protein. D genes are given only for firm matches. The size of a clone is reported for some rows only, either as once, few or many, or as a class for expanded clones.

J: TRBJ1-5; V: TRBV5-1; D: .; size: .; DNA: TGCGCCAGCAGCTTGGTAAGCGGAAGCAATCAGCCCCAGCATTTT; CDR3: CASSLVSGSNQPQHF
J: TRBJ2-5; V: TRBV15; D: .; size: .; DNA: TGTGCCACCAGCAGAGTGGCGGAGGAGACCCATTACTTC; CDR3: CATSRVAEETHYF
J: TRBJ1-2; V: TRBV5-1; D: .; size: many; DNA: TGCGCCAGCAGCTTGGGACTCGGGACGGGATATGGCTACACCTTC; CDR3: CASSLGLGTGYGYTF
J: TRBJ1-5; V: TRBV2; D: TRBD1; size: many; DNA: TGTGCCAGCAGTGAAGGGGGGGCAGGGGGATCTCAGCCCCAGCATTTT; CDR3: CASSEGGAGGSQPQHF
J: TRBJ2-1; V: TRBV11-2; D: .; size: few; DNA: TGTGCCAGCAGCTTAGACGCCCACAATGAGCAGTTCTTC; CDR3: CASSLDAHNEQFF
J: TRBJ2-6; V: TRBV5-1; D: .; size: .; DNA: TGCGCCAGCAGCGTACAGGTTCTTGAGACCAACGTCCTGACTTTC; CDR3: CASSVQVLETNVLTF
J: TRBJ1-1; V: TRBV27; D: .; size: few; DNA: TGTGCCAGCACCGGGCTGGACCAAAACATGAACACTGAAGCTTTCTTT; CDR3: CASTGLDQNMNTEAFF
J: TRBJ2-7; V: TRBV5-1; D: .; size: few; DNA: TGCGCCAGCAGCTTGGCCGGGAGCAGGGTCGAGGCCGGCAAGCAGTACTTC; CDR3: CASSLAGSRVEAGKQYF
J: TRBJ2-1; V: TRBV7-2; D: .; size: .; DNA: TGTGCCAGCAGCTTAGGGTGGAAGGGTCGGTTCTTC; CDR3: CASSLGWKGRFF
J: TRBJ2-1; V: TRBV20-1; D: .; size: few; DNA: TGCAGTGAGCTAAAGAGGGGGAGCACGGGGAATGAGCAGTTCTTC; CDR3: CSELKRGSTGNEQFF
J: TRBJ2-1; V: TRBV19; D: TRBD2; size: many; DNA: TGTGCCAGTAGAATACTAGCGGGAGCCTCCTACAATGAGCAGTTCTTC; CDR3: CASRILAGASYNEQFF
J: TRBJ2-7; V: TRBV20-1; D: TRBD2; size: many; DNA: TGCAGTGCCCCCGTCCCCCAGAGCGGGGGGTTCTACGAGCAGTACTTC; CDR3: CSAPVPQSGGFYEQYF
J: TRBJ1-1; V: TRBV6-6; D: .; size: .; DNA: TGTGCCAGCAGTGACCCAGGGCTTGAAGCTTTCTTT; CDR3: CASSDPGLEAFF
J: TRBJ2-1; V: TRBV5-1; D: .; size: .; DNA: TGCGCCAGCAGCTCTGAGAGCGGTCCGAGGTCCGTTGAGCAGTTCTTC; CDR3: CASSSESGPRSVEQFF
J: TRBJ1-2; V: TRBV20-1; D: .; size: few; DNA: TGCAGTGCTAGTTCCGACTACTATGGCTACACCTTC; CDR3: CSASSDYYGYTF
J: TRBJ2-1; V: TRBV29-1; D: .; size: .; DNA: TGCAGCGTTGGGCAGGGGTTGTCGAATGAGCAGTTCTTC; CDR3: CSVGQGLSNEQFF
J: TRBJ2-4; V: TRBV6-2/TRBV6-3; D: .; size: .; DNA: TGTGCCAGCAGTTACTGGCAGGGGAACATTCAGTACTTC; CDR3: CASSYWQGNIQYF
J: TRBJ1-2; V: TRBV11-3; D: TRBD1; size: few; DNA: TGTGCCAGCAGTTTAGAGGCCAGGGGGAGCTATGGCTACACCTTC; CDR3: CASSLEARGSYGYTF
J: TRBJ2-6; V: TRBV3-1; D: .; size: few; DNA: TGTGCCAGCAGCCAACCCACAGGGAGCTCTGGGGCCAACGTCCTGACTTTC; CDR3: CASSQPTGSSGANVLTF
J: TRBJ2-5; V: TRBV7-2; D: TRBD2; size: .; DNA: TGTGCCAGCAGCTTATTTTCGTCTAGCGGGAGGCAAGAGACCCAGTACTTC; CDR3: CASSLFSSSGRQETQYF
J: TRBJ2-7; V: TRBV6-1; D: .; size: few; DNA: TGTGCCAGCAGTCAGCGGGCGATTATGACCTACGAGCAGTACTTC; CDR3: CASSQRAIMTYEQYF
J: TRBJ1-2; V: TRBV12-3/TRBV12-4; D: .; size: many; DNA: TGTGCCAGCAGCCTGACTTCAGGGATCTCCTTC; CDR3: CASSLTSGISF
J: TRBJ2-7; V: TRBV5-1; D: .; size: many; DNA: TGCGCCAGCAGCTTGAGGTTGGCAGGTGAGGAGCAGTACTTC; CDR3: CASSLRLAGEEQYF
J: TRBJ1-1; V: TRBV12-3/TRBV12-4; D: .; size: few; DNA: TGTGCCAGCAGCCCGACCGTAGAAGCTTTCTTT; CDR3: CASSPTVEAFF
J: TRBJ2-3; V: TRBV20-1; D: TRBD1; size: few; DNA: TGCAGTGGACAGGGGCCCCCCGGATCCACAGATACGCAGTATTTT; CDR3: CSGQGPPGSTDTQYF
J: TRBJ1-2; V: TRBV5-1; D: .; size: .; DNA: TGCGCCAGCAGCTTAGAGGCAGGGTCTAACTATGGCTACACCTTC; CDR3: CASSLEAGSNYGYTF
J: TRBJ1-2; V: TRBV6-6; D: TRBD1; size: few; DNA: TGTGCCAGCAGTTCGCAGGGGGACTATGGCTACACCTTC; CDR3: CASSSQGDYGYTF
J: TRBJ2-7; V: TRBV21-1; D: .; size: .; DNA: TGTGCCAGCAGCATACCGGGACTAGCGAATTCACCGGGATACGAGCAGTACTTC; CDR3: CASSIPGLANSPGYEQYF
J: TRBJ2-7; V: TRBV29-1; D: TRBD1; size: many; DNA: TGCAGCGTGGGGCCGGGACAGGGGTACGAGCAGTACTTC; CDR3: CSVGPGQGYEQYF
J: TRBJ2-1; V: TRBV6-2/TRBV6-3; D: .; size: .; DNA: TGTGCCAGCAGTCATCTCCTCGAAGAGGAGCAGTTCTTC; CDR3: CASSHLLEEEQFF
J: TRBJ2-7; V: TRBV5-1; D: .; size: .; DNA: TGCGCCAGCAGCCCGGCGGGGCCCAAAACTTACGAGCAGTACTTC; CDR3: CASSPAGPKTYEQYF
J: TRBJ2-3; V: TRBV12-3/TRBV12-4; D: .; size: many; DNA: TGTGCCAGCAGTTTGGTTCCCGACCGGACCGATACGCAGTATTTT; CDR3: CASSLVPDRTDTQYF
J: TRBJ2-1; V: TRBV7-2; D: TRBD2; size: few; DNA: TGTGCCAGCAGCTCCCCTGGTTTAGCGGGAGCTGAGCAGTTCTTC; CDR3: CASSSPGLAGAEQFF
J: TRBJ2-1; V: TRBV29-1; D: TRBD1; size: .; DNA: TGCAGCGTTAGTGACAGGGAATACAATGAGCAGTTCTTC; CDR3: CSVSDREYNEQFF
J: TRBJ2-1; V: TRBV29-1; D: .; size: few; DNA: TGCAGCGTTGAGGCTCTGGCGGGCAAAATGAGCTCCTACAATGAGCAGTTCTTC; CDR3: CSVEALAGKMSSYNEQFF
J: TRBJ2-3; V: TRBV7-2; D: .; size: few; DNA: TGTGCCAGCAGCTGGAGGTTCACAGATACGCAGTATTTT; CDR3: CASSWRFTDTQYF
J: TRBJ2-7; V: TRBV27; D: TRBD2; size: .; DNA: TGTGCCAGCAGGGGACTAGCGGGAGGCCTCGAGCAGTACTTC; CDR3: CASRGLAGGLEQYF
J: TRBJ2-3; V: TRBV5-1; D: TRBD2; size: many; DNA: TGCGCCAGCAGCTTGGTAGCCCCTAGCGGACGCCTCACAGATACGCAGTATTTT; CDR3: CASSLVAPSGRLTDTQYF
J: TRBJ2-1; V: TRBV12-3/TRBV12-4; D: .; size: few; DNA: TGTGCCAGCACTGGCAGACGCCCAGCCCTCAATGAGCAGTTCTTC; CDR3: CASTGRRPALNEQFF
J: TRBJ1-2; V: TRBV11-3; D: .; size: few; DNA: TGTGCCAGCAGCCACGGACGGGGCTATGGCTACACCTTC; CDR3: CASSHGRGYGYTF